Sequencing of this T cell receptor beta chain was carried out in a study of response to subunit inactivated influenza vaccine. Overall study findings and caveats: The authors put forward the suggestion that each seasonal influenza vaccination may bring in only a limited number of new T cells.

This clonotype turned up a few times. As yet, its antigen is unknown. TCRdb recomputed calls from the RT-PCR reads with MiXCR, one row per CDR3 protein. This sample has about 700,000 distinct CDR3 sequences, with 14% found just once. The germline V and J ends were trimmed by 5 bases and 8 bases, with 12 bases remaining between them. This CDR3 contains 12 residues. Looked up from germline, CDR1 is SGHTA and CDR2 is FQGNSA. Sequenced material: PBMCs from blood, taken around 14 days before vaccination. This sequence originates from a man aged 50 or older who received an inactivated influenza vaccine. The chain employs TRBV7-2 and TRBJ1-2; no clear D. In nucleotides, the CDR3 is TGTGCCAGCAGCCCCGGGTTGTTCGGCTACACCTTC. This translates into CASSPGLFGYTF.